This TCR beta chain was captured in a study of CD8+ T cells in alopecia areata. Study conclusions and caveats: More clonal than normal scalp was lesional scalp, particularly alopecia totalis/universalis. For patients receiving tofacitinib, scalp clonality and expanded CD8+ clones among the top 100 significantly decreased.

Following extraction, RNA underwent reverse transcription to cDNA, which served as the sequencing template. Here immunoSEQ multiplex PCR was the method, and the copy in TCRdb shows in-frame clones only, minus some. The table includes fewer than 200,000 clones, around 59% detected once. This clone was counted between two and nine times. The target antigen is unknown. Trimming removed 6 bases at V and 4 bases at J, with 25 bases between. CDR3 length equals 17 residues. Per germline, CDR1 LGHNA and CDR2 YNFKEQ. Treatment defined: oral pan-JAK inhibitor, 5-10 mg twice daily. J is TRBJ2-7 and V is TRBV4-2; the D call may be TRBD1 or TRBD2 (5 bases each). The receptor comes from a human donor with alopecia areata. The sequences come from CD4+ T cells sorted from blood, collected at week 24, from a patient treated with tofacitinib. The CDR3 sequence is CASSLRKDRDGEYEQYF. CDR3 coding DNA: TGTGCCAGCAGTCTCCGGAAGGACCGGGACGGAGAATACGAGCAGTACTTC.